This is a list of T cell receptor beta chains from one sample in a study of CD8+ T cells in alopecia areata. Clones were sequenced by immunoSEQ multiplex PCR, and TCRdb holds only the in-frame ones, with some missing. The table shows about 120,000 clones, with 50% to 55% occurring only once. The sample in question was CD4+ T cells sorted from blood, obtained at week 4, from a patient treated with tofacitinib. The receptors were gathered from a human donor with alopecia areata. CDR3s include the opening cysteine and the closing phenylalanine or tryptophan. D genes are given only for firm matches. Clone size, where shown, is once, few, many, or a class for clones that have expanded.

NA,TRBV30,NA,TRBJ1-4,TGTGCCTGGAGTGCTACAGTGGCTGGAAAACTGTTTTTT,CAWSATVAGKLFF
NA,TRBV30,TRBD2,TRBJ2-5,TGTGCCTGGAGTGGGACTAGTTTGTTGGGGACCCAGTACTTC,CAWSGTSLLGTQYF
NA,TRBV30,NA,TRBJ1-1,TGTGCCTGGACTACAAGGTCGACGGCTGAAGCTTTCTTT,CAWTTRSTAEAFF
NA,TRBV27,TRBD1,TRBJ1-1,TGTGCCAGCAGTTCGTGGACAGGGAGGCCTGAAGCTTTCTTT,CASSSWTGRPEAFF
NA,TRBV7-2,NA,TRBJ1-2,TGTGCCAGCAGCTTACTATCGACGCTGGAGGGCTACACCTTC,CASSLLSTLEGYTF
few,TRBV7-6,TRBD1,TRBJ1-6,TGTGCCAGCAGCTTAGAGGGACAGGGGAATTCACCCCTCCACTTT,CASSLEGQGNSPLHF
NA,TRBV6-5,TRBD2,TRBJ2-5,TGTGCCAGCAGTTTTTCAGCGGGAAGTGAGACCCAGTACTTC,CASSFSAGSETQYF
NA,TRBV6-5,TRBD1,TRBJ1-2,TGTGCCAGCAGCCGGGACAGACAGTATGGCTACACCTTC,CASSRDRQYGYTF
once,TRBV2,NA,TRBJ2-7,TGTGCCAGCATCGCGGGGAGCTCCTACGAGCAGTACTTC,CASIAGSSYEQYF
NA,TRBV7-9,NA,TRBJ2-1,TGTGCCAGCAGCCCCCCACGGGCCGGTAATGAGCAGTTCTTC,CASSPPRAGNEQFF
few,TRBV30,NA,TRBJ2-1,TGTGCCTGGAGTGTAACAGTTCGGAATGAGCAGTTCTTC,CAWSVTVRNEQFF
NA,TRBV5-1,NA,TRBJ1-2,TGCGCCAGCACGCGACGACAGGACTCTCTCCCCACCTTC,CASTRRQDSLPTF
NA,TRBV6-1,NA,TRBJ1-1,TGTGCCAGCAGTGACAAGTTTGCAGGGGACACTGAAGCTTTCTTT,CASSDKFAGDTEAFF
NA,TRBV7-8,NA,TRBJ1-2,TGTGCCAGCAGCTTAGGGGGGAACTATGGCTACACCTTC,CASSLGGNYGYTF
NA,TRBV6-1,TRBD1,TRBJ2-3,TGTGCCAGCAGGGGGACAGGGATCTATACGCAGTATTTT,CASRGTGIYTQYF
NA,TRBV9,TRBD2,TRBJ2-7,TGTGCCAGCAGCGTAGCTACTAGCGGGGGATACGAGCAGTACTTC,CASSVATSGGYEQYF
NA,TRBV2,NA,TRBJ1-6,TGTGCCAGCAGTGAAGCGAGGGGTTCACCCCTCCACTTT,CASSEARGSPLHF
NA,TRBV5-1,NA,TRBJ2-5,TGCGCCAGCAGCCCGCGGTACCAAGAGACCCAGTACTTC,CASSPRYQETQYF
NA,TRBV30,NA,TRBJ2-4,TGTGCCTGGAGTGTGGGACCCAATGGGGACATTCAGTACTTC,CAWSVGPNGDIQYF
NA,TRBV15,NA,TRBJ2-7,TGTGCCACCAGGCCCCGGGGGGGACAGACCGAGCAGTACTTC,CATRPRGGQTEQYF
few,TRBV5-1,NA,TRBJ2-3,TGCGCCAGCAGCCATGGGAGCACAGATACGCAGTATTTT,CASSHGSTDTQYF
NA,TRBV30,TRBD1,TRBJ1-1,TGTGCCTGGAGCCTACTCTTAGGACAGGGGGCGTCTGAAGCTTTCTTT,CAWSLLLGQGASEAFF
NA,TRBV2,NA,TRBJ2-1,TGTGCCAGCAGTCCCGGAGGGAGCGGGCGGTTCTTC,CASSPGGSGRFF
few,TRBV28,NA,TRBJ2-6,TGTGCCACCTCGGCGGGGGCCAACGTCCTGACTTTC,CATSAGANVLTF
few,TRBV29-1,NA,TRBJ2-3,TGCAGCGTTGGGGAAACAGATACGCAGTATTTT,CSVGETDTQYF
few,TRBV29-1,TRBD1,TRBJ1-1,TGCAGCACAGGGGGCATGAACACTGAAGCTTTCTTT,CSTGGMNTEAFF
NA,TRBV6-6,NA,TRBJ2-1,TGTGCCAGCAGTAACCCGGCGGTGGGGCAGTTCTTC,CASSNPAVGQFF
few,TRBV29-1,NA,TRBJ1-1,TGCAGCGTTGAATACAGGGTCGACACTGAAGCTTTCTTT,CSVEYRVDTEAFF
few,TRBV6-6,NA,TRBJ2-1,TGTGCCAGCAGTCCAGGGGTGAATGAGCAGTTCTTC,CASSPGVNEQFF
NA,TRBV29-1,NA,TRBJ1-1,TGCAGCGTTGCCAGGGGAGGGACTGAAGCTTTCTTT,CSVARGGTEAFF
once,TRBV29-1,NA,TRBJ1-2,TGCAGCGTGCCCCGGACTTTGGGCTATGGCTACACCTTC,CSVPRTLGYGYTF
NA,TRBV2,NA,TRBJ1-2,TGTGCCAGCAGTGAAGGGCAGGGGACCTTCTGGGGCTACACCTTC,CASSEGQGTFWGYTF
many,TRBV6-1,NA,TRBJ2-1,TGTGCCAGCACCAGTACAGTCTTGGGGCAGTTCTTC,CASTSTVLGQFF
few,TRBV29-1,NA,TRBJ2-2,TGCAGCGCTTGCTTACAGGGTGGCGGGGAGCTGTTTTTT,CSACLQGGGELFF
few,TRBV7-3,NA,TRBJ1-1,TGTGCCAGCAGCCCACAGGGGAACACTGAAGCTTTCTTT,CASSPQGNTEAFF
few,TRBV7-9,NA,TRBJ2-1,TGTGCCAGCAGCTTGGCCTTGACAGGCCCACAGCAGTTCTTC,CASSLALTGPQQFF
many,TRBV5-1,NA,TRBJ2-1,TGCGCCAGCAGCACCGGCTCTCCAGAGCAGTTCTTC,CASSTGSPEQFF
NA,TRBV30,NA,TRBJ1-1,TGTGCCTGGACCCGGGGGATGAACACTGAAGCTTTCTTT,CAWTRGMNTEAFF